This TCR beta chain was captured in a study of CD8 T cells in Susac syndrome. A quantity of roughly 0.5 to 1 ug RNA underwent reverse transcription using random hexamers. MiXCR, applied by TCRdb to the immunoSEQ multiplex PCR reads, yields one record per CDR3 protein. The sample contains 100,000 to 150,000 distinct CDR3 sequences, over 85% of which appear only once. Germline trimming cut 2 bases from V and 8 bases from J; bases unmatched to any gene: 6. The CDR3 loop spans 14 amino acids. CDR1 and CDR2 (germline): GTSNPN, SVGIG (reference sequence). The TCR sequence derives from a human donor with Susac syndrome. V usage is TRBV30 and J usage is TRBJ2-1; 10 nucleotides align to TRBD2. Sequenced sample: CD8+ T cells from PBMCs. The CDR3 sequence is CAWSKLAGLYEQFF. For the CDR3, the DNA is TGTGCCTGGAGTAAACTAGCGGGGCTCTATGAGCAGTTCTTC.